This T cell receptor beta chain was obtained from a study of T cells in localized non-small cell lung cancer. Broader study findings: A median approximately 61 of the top 100 tumor clones appeared in adjacent lung. It remains possible that heterogeneity exists, since only one tumor region was sequenced. Clonality of T cells reached its maximum in uninvolved adjacent lung, surpassing tumor. Higher blood T cell density went with longer overall survival.

This clone has a handful of counts. Its matching antigen is unknown. CDR3 length: 11 amino acids. V was shortened by 4 bases and J by 7 bases, with 7 bases between the two germline ends. Germline V lookup: CDR1 SNHLY, CDR2 FYNNEI. Profiled with immunoSEQ multiplex PCR; TCRdb holds only in-frame clones, not every one. The repertoire holds 65,000 to 80,000 clones, with roughly 83% as singletons. The starting material was peripheral blood, obtained before any cancer treatment. The rearrangement joins TRBV2 to TRBJ1-1; no clear D. This receptor was obtained from a female donor older than 55 with stage I lung adenocarcinoma. The CDR3 sequence: CASSAGVEAFF. CDR3 in DNA: TGTGCCAGCAGTGCTGGGGTTGAAGCTTTCTTT.